This entry lists 9 T cell receptor beta chains sequenced from one sample in a study of T cells in tuberculosis. Produced via immunoSEQ multiplex PCR; TCRdb's table is partial and in-frame only. The data contain about 24,000 clones, less than 97% of them singletons. Sequencing was done on a sample of PBMCs. These receptors were collected from a donor under 30 with latent tuberculosis or without tuberculosis infection.

J is TRBJ1-5 and V is TRBV4-1, with 7 bases fitting TRBD1. The CDR3 length is 15 residues. V lost 3 bases, J lost 4 bases, and 6 bases stayed unmatched. Germline CDR1 and CDR2: MGHRA and YSYEKL. CDR3 coding DNA: TGCGCCAGCAGCCACCGACAGGGCTCAAATCAGCCCCAGCATTTT. It encodes CASSHRQGSNQPQHF.

The chain joins TRBV29-1 to TRBJ2-1, with D unclear. Germline V gives CDR1 SQVTM, CDR2 ANQGSEA. CDR3 length equals 11 residues. V lost 3 bases to trimming and J lost 4 bases, with 4 bases between them. The CDR3 DNA sequence: TGCAGCGTTGATGAGTACAATGAGCAGTTCTTC. This gives the protein CSVDEYNEQFF.

The count of this clone is one. The chain's CDR3 is CASSYSLGEAFF. As DNA, the CDR3 is TGTGCCAGCAGTTACTCGCTCGGTGAAGCTTTCTTT. The chain employs TRBV6-5 and TRBJ1-1; D is ambiguous. This CDR3 region has 12 residues. In germline, CDR1 is MNHEY, CDR2 SVGAGI. The V end was cut by 0 bases, the J end by 7 bases, with 6 bases between.

The V and J genes are TRBV2 and TRBJ1-2; D is uncertain. This CDR3 contains 14 residues. The ends were cut back, 7 bases at V and 3 bases at J, with 15 bases in the middle. Germline lookup yields CDR1 SNHLY and CDR2 FYNNEI. For the CDR3, the DNA is TGTGCCAGCATGGAGGAGGTTGGTCACTATGGCTACACCTTC. It encodes CASMEEVGHYGYTF. The full variable domain, rest sourced from reference TRBV2 and TRBJ1-2, is EPEVTQTPSHQVTQMGQEVILRCVPISNHLYFYWYRQILGQKVEFLVSFYNNEISEKSEIFDDQFSVERPDGSNFTLKIRSTKLEDSAMYFCASMEEVGHYGYTFGSGTRLTVV.

This clone came up a few times. J is TRBJ1-1 and V is TRBV6-5; TRBD1 matches 7 bases. The V segment lost 6 bases and the J segment 4 bases; nucleotides outside the gene matches: 8. In germline, CDR1 is MNHEY, CDR2 SVGAGI. CDR3 length equals 14 residues. The CDR3 loop reads CASSPTTGLTEAFF. DNA of the CDR3: TGTGCCAGCAGCCCCACGACAGGGCTCACTGAAGCTTTCTTT.

The J gene is TRBJ1-1, the V gene TRBV5-1; D unclear. V lost 1 base and J 1 base, leaving 17 bases between the germline ends. CDR1 and CDR2 (germline): SGHRS, YFSETQ. The CDR3 spans 17 residues. The CDR3 sequence is CASSLSGIVARNTEAFF. The CDR3 DNA follows: TGCGCCAGCAGCTTGAGCGGGATAGTTGCTCGGAACACTGAAGCTTTCTTT.

The V and J genes are TRBV4-2 and TRBJ2-3; 7 nucleotides align to TRBD2. V lost 1 base and J lost 6; bases outside the gene matches: 7. CDR3 size: 15 residues. Per the germline V gene, CDR1 is LGHNA and CDR2 is YNFKEQ. CDR3 sequence reads: CASSQVASGDDTQYF. The CDR3 coding sequence is TGTGCCAGCAGCCAAGTAGCAAGCGGGGATGATACGCAGTATTTT.

The chain is built from TRBV2 and TRBJ1-4; tentative D call: TRBD1 (6 bases). Germline V CDR1 and CDR2: SNHLY, FYNNEI. The CDR3 loop spans 15 amino acids. Trimming shortened V by 0 bases and J by 10 bases, and 15 bases separated the two germline ends. The CDR3 reads CASSEARRGGGKLFF. The CDR3 DNA is TGTGCCAGCAGTGAAGCGCGCAGGGGAGGGGGAAAACTGTTTTTT. Variable domain in full (rest from reference TRBV2 and TRBJ1-4): EPEVTQTPSHQVTQMGQEVILRCVPISNHLYFYWYRQILGQKVEFLVSFYNNEISEKSEIFDDQFSVERPDGSNFTLKIRSTKLEDSAMYFCASSEARRGGGKLFFGSGTQLSVL.

This chain connects TRBV6-1 to TRBJ2-7; TRBD1 aligns across 7 bases. From germline, CDR1 is MNHNS and CDR2 SASEGT. Unmatched junction bases numbered 6, after V lost 0 bases and J lost 4 bases. This CDR3 region has 15 residues. CDR3 coding DNA: TGTGCCAGCAGTGAAGCCCTGGGACAGATTTACGAGCAGTACGTC. The encoded protein is CASSEALGQIYEQYV.